This is a list of T cell receptor beta chains from one sample in a study of regulatory T cells in long-lasting Graves disease. One entry per CDR3 protein results from TCRdb running MiXCR on the multiplex PCR reads. There are hundreds of thousands of distinct CDR3 sequences in the sample; roughly 15% occur only once, and roughly 18% lies in the top ten. The sample also formed part of further work on T cells in Graves' hyperthyroidism and ophthalmopathy.

Here the sequenced sample was peripheral blood mononuclear cells (PBMCs), taken at new diagnosis, from a patient treated with antithyroid drugs. The source of these receptors is a woman in her twenties or thirties with Graves disease. CDR3s include the opening cysteine and the closing phenylalanine or tryptophan. The D gene is left open where the match is weak. The listing skips clone size in some rows; elsewhere it reads once, few, many or a size class.

V gene	D gene	clone size	J gene	CDR3 DNA	CDR3 protein
TRBV12-3/TRBV12-4	-	many	TRBJ1-5	TGTGCCAGCAGCGTCAAACACAATCAGCCCCAGCATTTT	CASSVKHNQPQHF
TRBV19	-	once	TRBJ2-4	TGTGCCAGTAGTATAGCTGAGGGGAACATTCAGTACTTC	CASSIAEGNIQYF
TRBV7-2	-	many	TRBJ2-1	TGTGCCAGCAGCCGGAAGCTAGCGACCCTCTCCTACAATGAGCAGTTCTTC	CASSRKLATLSYNEQFF
TRBV7-8	TRBD1	many	TRBJ2-5	TGTGCCAGCAGCGCTTGGACAGGGGTTCAAGAGACCCAGTACTTC	CASSAWTGVQETQYF
TRBV18	-	few	TRBJ2-7	TGTGCCAGCTCACCACAGACCCTTCTGAACGAGCAGTACTTC	CASSPQTLLNEQYF
TRBV7-8	-	many	TRBJ2-2	TGTGCCAGCAGCCGCAGAAACTTACTGTATCGGGCAATGGCCGTCGAAAGTGACGGGGAGCTGTTTTTT	CASSRRNLLYRAMAVESDGELFF
TRBV15	TRBD2	-	TRBJ2-5	TGTGCCACCAGCAGAAGGCGGGCGGGAGGGCTCGGAGAGACCCAGTACTTC	CATSRRRAGGLGETQYF
TRBV28	TRBD1	-	TRBJ2-7	TGTGCCAGCAGGTATCCCGATGGGACAGGGCCCTACGAGCAGTACTTC	CASRYPDGTGPYEQYF
TRBV27	TRBD2	many	TRBJ2-7	TGTGCCAGCAGACTCGGGACCGTGGGACTAGCGGGAGTCTACGAGCAGTACTTC	CASRLGTVGLAGVYEQYF
TRBV29-1	-	-	TRBJ2-7	TGCAGCGTAACAATTAGAGCGACAGAGCAGTACTTC	CSVTIRATEQYF
TRBV28	TRBD2	many	TRBJ2-7	TGTGCCAGCAGGAATGAGGGACTAGACGCTGAGGGGAAGTACTTC	CASRNEGLDAEGKYF
TRBV7-3	-	many	TRBJ2-7	TGTGCCAGCAGCTTATTAAAAGGGTTAGGCTACGAGCAGTACTTC	CASSLLKGLGYEQYF
TRBV7-9	TRBD2	-	TRBJ2-7	TGTGCCAGCAGCTTAGGGTTCGCTGGAGCGGGGCTCTCCTACGAGCAGTACTTC	CASSLGFAGAGLSYEQYF
TRBV6-1	TRBD1	many	TRBJ1-2	TGTGCCAGCAGTGAGAGAGGGACAGGGTTTTATGGCTACACCTTC	CASSERGTGFYGYTF
TRBV2	-	-	TRBJ2-7	TGTGCCAGCAGTGCGGCATCGGGGCTCCCTCAGGTGGAGCAGTACTTC	CASSAASGLPQVEQYF
TRBV20-1	-	-	TRBJ2-1	TGCAGTGCTCTTAACCGGGGGAGTAGTAATGAGCAGTTCTTC	CSALNRGSSNEQFF
TRBV12-3/TRBV12-4	-	many	TRBJ1-2	TGTGCCAGCGACGATATAAGCCATGACAGCTATGGCTACACCTTC	CASDDISHDSYGYTF
TRBV5-1	-	many	TRBJ2-7	TGCGCCAGCAGCTTGACGCGATCCGATGTCGAGCAGTACTTC	CASSLTRSDVEQYF
TRBV28	-	many	TRBJ2-6	TGTGCCAGCAGTGCATACTCTGGGGCCAACGTCCTGACTTTC	CASSAYSGANVLTF
TRBV18	-	few	TRBJ2-7	TGTGCCAGCTCACCGAAGTTCGTAGCCGGCTACGAGCAGTACTTC	CASSPKFVAGYEQYF
TRBV30	TRBD2	-	TRBJ2-2	TGTGCCTGGGAGCGGGGGCAGGGCGGGGAGCTGTTTTTT	CAWERGQGGELFF
TRBV19	TRBD2	few	TRBJ2-1	TGTGCCAGTAGTATACTAGCGGGCCAATCCAATGAGCAGTTCTTC	CASSILAGQSNEQFF
TRBV28	-	-	TRBJ1-3	TGTGCCAGCAGTACCTACCCGGACACGAGCTCTGGAAACACCATATATTTT	CASSTYPDTSSGNTIYF
TRBV5-1	-	few	TRBJ2-1	TGCGCCAGCAGCTTGGGGTTTCGAGCTAGTTCATTCAATGAGCAGTTCTTC	CASSLGFRASSFNEQFF